These 4 T cell receptor beta chains originate from one sample sequenced in a study of blood T cell repertoires in COVID-19. TCRdb's copy holds only in-frame clones and misses some; the assay was immunoSEQ multiplex PCR. The data contain some 74,000 clones, 83% of them seen just once; the ten biggest clones take up 40% to 45%. Material: peripheral blood. Every receptor here comes from an elderly man with acute or convalescent COVID-19.

The chain links TRBV28 to TRBJ1-3; TRBD1 agrees at 8 bases. CDR1 is MDHEN, CDR2 SYDVKM, per germline. J gave up 0 bases and V 0 bases, and 22 bases lay outside the gene matches. The CDR3 has 23 residues. As DNA, the CDR3 is TGTGCCAGCAGTTTATGCCCCTCTTATCCGGGACAGGACTGCCCAATCTCTGGAAACACCATATATTTT. Its translation is CASSLCPSYPGQDCPISGNTIYF. Using reference TRBV28 and TRBJ1-3 for the parts outside the CDR3, the full variable domain is DVKVTQSSRYLVKRTGEKVFLECVQDMDHENMFWYRQDPGLGLRLIYFSYDVKMKEKGDIPEGYSVSREKKERFSLILESASTNQTSMYLCASSLCPSYPGQDCPISGNTIYFGEGSWLTVV.

This clone has a single count. The genes are TRBV28 and TRBJ1-6, with no clear D. Trimming left V 5 bases short and J 10 bases short, with 6 bases between. This CDR3 is built from 11 residues. Germline V gene sequence: CDR1 MDHEN, CDR2 SYDVKM. The CDR3 sequence: CASSEKSPLHF. The CDR3 coding sequence is TGTGCCAGCAGTGAGAAGTCACCCCTCCACTTT.

V and J are TRBV5-1 and TRBJ1-4, with 8 nucleotides matching TRBD1. Germline V gene sequence: CDR1 SGHRS, CDR2 YFSETQ. V shed 1 base, J shed 3 bases, and the junction held 2 bases outside the gene matches. The CDR3 consists of 15 residues. The CDR3 region is CASSLSGGPNEKLFF. The CDR3 DNA is TGCGCCAGCAGCTTGTCAGGGGGCCCTAATGAAAAACTGTTTTTT. The whole variable domain, filled in from reference TRBV5-1 and TRBJ1-4, reads KAGVTQTPRYLIKTRGQQVTLSCSPISGHRSVSWYQQTPGQGLQFLFEYFSETQRNKGNFPGRFSGRQFSNSRSEMNVSTLELGDSALYLCASSLSGGPNEKLFFGSGTQLSVL.

The chain's CDR3 is CAISAAPGLEVHYGYTF. In DNA form, the CDR3 reads TGTGCCATCAGTGCGGCGCCCGGCCTTGAGGTACACTATGGCTACACCTTC. This rearrangement joins TRBV10-3 to TRBJ1-2; unclear D gene. The CDR3 has 17 residues. Trimming removed 4 bases at V and 3 bases at J, with 21 bases between. Germline V gene sequence: CDR1 ENHRY, CDR2 SYGVKD.